This TCR beta chain appears in the sequencing data of a study of CD8+ T cells in alopecia areata. The CDR3 covers 13 residues. Germline CDR1 reads GTSNPN; CDR2 reads SVGIG (reference sequence). V gave up 3 bases and J gave up 5 bases, with 14 bases separating them. Reverse transcription of extracted RNA yielded cDNA, which provided the sequencing template. The data were produced by immunoSEQ multiplex PCR, yet TCRdb's version contains in-frame clones alone and is incomplete. The sample has 100,000 to 150,000 clones, 40% to 55% seen once. The chain joins TRBV30 to TRBJ2-7; weak D call: TRBD1 (5 bases). The TCR comes from a human donor with alopecia areata. The sequenced sample was NKG2D-low CD8+ T cells sorted from blood. The CDR3 reads CAWSGHSGDEQYF. The CDR3 coding sequence is TGTGCCTGGAGCGGACATTCGGGCGACGAGCAGTACTTC.